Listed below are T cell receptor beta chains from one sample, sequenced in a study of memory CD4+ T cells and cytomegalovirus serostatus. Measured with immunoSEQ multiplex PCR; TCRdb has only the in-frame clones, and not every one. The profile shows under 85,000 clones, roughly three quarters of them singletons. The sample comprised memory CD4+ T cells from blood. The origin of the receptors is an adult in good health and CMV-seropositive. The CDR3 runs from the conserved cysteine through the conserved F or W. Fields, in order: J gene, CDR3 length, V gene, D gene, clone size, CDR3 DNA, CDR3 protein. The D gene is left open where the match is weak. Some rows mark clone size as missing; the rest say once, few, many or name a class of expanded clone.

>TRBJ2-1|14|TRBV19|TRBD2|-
TGTGCCAGTAATTTTGGCGGGAGGTACAATGAGCAGTTCTTC
CASNFGGRYNEQFF
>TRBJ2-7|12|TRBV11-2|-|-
TGTGCCAGCAGCTTAGGGGTCCACGAGCAGTACTTC
CASSLGVHEQYF
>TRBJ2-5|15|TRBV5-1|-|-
TGCGCCAGCAGCTTGGGGGTAGGAACGGAAGAGACCCAGTACTTC
CASSLGVGTEETQYF
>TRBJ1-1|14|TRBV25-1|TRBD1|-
TGTGCCAGCAGATGGACAGGGGGCCTGTCTGAAGCTTTCTTT
CASRWTGGLSEAFF
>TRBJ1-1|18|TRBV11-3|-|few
TGTGCCAGCAGCTTAGAAATGGCCCTCGGTAGGAAGAACACTGAAGCTTTCTTT
CASSLEMALGRKNTEAFF
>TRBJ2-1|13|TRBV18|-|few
TGTGCCAGCTCACCTCTTTATCACGATGAGCAGTTCTTC
CASSPLYHDEQFF
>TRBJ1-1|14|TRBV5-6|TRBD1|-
TGTGCCAGCAGCTGGGACAGTCGTGGCACTGAAGCTTTCTTT
CASSWDSRGTEAFF
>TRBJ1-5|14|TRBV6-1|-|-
TGTGCCAGCAGGAAAGGGAGCGGAGATCAGCCCCAGCATTTT
CASRKGSGDQPQHF
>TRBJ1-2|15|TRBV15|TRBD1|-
TGTGCCACCAGCAGAGCCACCCGACAGGGGTATGGCTACACCTTC
CATSRATRQGYGYTF
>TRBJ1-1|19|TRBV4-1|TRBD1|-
TGCGCCAGCAGCCAAGTGAGGCCGCGACAGGGCGGGGAGGGGACTGAAGCTTTCTTT
CASSQVRPRQGGEGTEAFF
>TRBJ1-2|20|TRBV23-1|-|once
TGCGCCAGCAGTCAAGGGGAGGACAAGTTCCACCCCATCTCTAACTATGGCTACACCTTC
CASSQGEDKFHPISNYGYTF
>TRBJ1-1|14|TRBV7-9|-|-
TGTGCCAGCAGCGCCCGGGCTCTGAACACTGAAGCTTTCTTT
CASSARALNTEAFF
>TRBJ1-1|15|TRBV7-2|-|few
TGTGCCAGCAGCTTGGTAGGGGTAGCGGACACTGAAGCTTTCTTT
CASSLVGVADTEAFF
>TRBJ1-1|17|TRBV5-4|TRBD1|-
TGTGCCAGCAGCTTGGGAGGACAGGGGGTCCTGAACACTGAAGCTTTCTTT
CASSLGGQGVLNTEAFF
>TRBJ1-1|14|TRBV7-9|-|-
TGTGCCAGCAGCCCCGACAGAGGGAACACTGAAGCTTTCTTT
CASSPDRGNTEAFF
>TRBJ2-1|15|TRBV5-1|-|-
TGCGCCAGCAGATCAGCGGTCAGCTCCTACAATGAGCAGTTCTTC
CASRSAVSSYNEQFF
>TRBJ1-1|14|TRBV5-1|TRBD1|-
TGCGCCAGCAGCGTCGGGACAGGGGACCCTGAAGCTTTCTTT
CASSVGTGDPEAFF
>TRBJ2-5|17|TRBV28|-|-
TGTGCCAGCAGTTTGGGGGGACGAACCAACATCCAAGAGACCCAGTACTTC
CASSLGGRTNIQETQYF
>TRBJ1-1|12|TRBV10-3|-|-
TGTGCCATCAGTGAATCCGACAGGGAAGCTTTCTTT
CAISESDREAFF
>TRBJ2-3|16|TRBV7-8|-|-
TGTGCCAGCAGCTTAGGCGGCCTCCGGGTCACAGATACGCAGTATTTT
CASSLGGLRVTDTQYF
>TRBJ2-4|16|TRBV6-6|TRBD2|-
TGTGCCAGCAGTTACTCCCTAGCGGGAGATGGATACATTCAGTACTTC
CASSYSLAGDGYIQYF
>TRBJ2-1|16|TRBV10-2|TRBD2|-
TGCGCCAGCATCGGACTAGCGGGAAGCTCCTACAATGAGCAGTTCTTC
CASIGLAGSSYNEQFF
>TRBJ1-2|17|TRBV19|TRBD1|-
TGTGCCAGTAGATCCCGGGACAGCCCCATACCCCCGTATGGCTACACCTTC
CASRSRDSPIPPYGYTF
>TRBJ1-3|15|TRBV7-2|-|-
TGTGCCAGCAGCTTAGTAGGGGGAGACGGAAACACCATATATTTT
CASSLVGGDGNTIYF
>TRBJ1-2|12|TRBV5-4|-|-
TGTGCCAGCAGCTTGACGAGTTATGGCTACACCTTC
CASSLTSYGYTF
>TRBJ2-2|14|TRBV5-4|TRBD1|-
TGTGCCAGCAGCCGGACAGGGGACAACGGGGAGCTGTTTTTT
CASSRTGDNGELFF
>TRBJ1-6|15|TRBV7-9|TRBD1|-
TGTGCCAGCAGCCCCCCCGGGGACAGTTATTCACCCCTCCACTTT
CASSPPGDSYSPLHF
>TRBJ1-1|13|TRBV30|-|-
TGTGCCTGGAGTGTTCCGGGAGTGCCTGAAGCTTTCTTT
CAWSVPGVPEAFF
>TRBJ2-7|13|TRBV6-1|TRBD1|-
TGTGCCAGCAGGGGACAGGGGGCAGATGAGCAGTACTTC
CASRGQGADEQYF
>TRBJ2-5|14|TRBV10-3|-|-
TGTGCCATCAGTGACAATGGACAGCAAGAGACCCAGTACTTC
CAISDNGQQETQYF
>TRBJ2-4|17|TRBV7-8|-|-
TGTGCCAGCAGCCCAGGGGGTGGCGCATCGGGAGGCGACATTCAGTACTTC
CASSPGGGASGGDIQYF
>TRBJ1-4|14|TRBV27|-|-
TGTGCCAGCAGTTTCCGCTTGAGGGGTGAAAAACTGTTTTTT
CASSFRLRGEKLFF
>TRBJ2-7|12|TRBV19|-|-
TGTGCCAGTAGTCCTCGGGCCGGCGAGCAGTACTTC
CASSPRAGEQYF
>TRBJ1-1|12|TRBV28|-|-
TGTGCAGCAGAGGGGGGGAACACTGAAGCTTTCTTT
CAAEGGNTEAFF
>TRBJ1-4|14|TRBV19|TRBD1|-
TGTGCCAGTACCCGGACAGGGGGGAATGAAAAACTGTTTTTT
CASTRTGGNEKLFF
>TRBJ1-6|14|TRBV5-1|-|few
TGCGCCAGCAGCTTGGCGGTCGGGGGTTCACCCCTCCACTTT
CASSLAVGGSPLHF
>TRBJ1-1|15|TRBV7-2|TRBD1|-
TGTGCCAGCAGCCCCCGGACAGGGCTGAACACTGAAGCTTTCTTT
CASSPRTGLNTEAFF
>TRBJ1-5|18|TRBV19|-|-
TGTGCCAGTCTCTTAAGGGGTAGTCCGGGACATAGCAATCAGCCCCAGCATTTT
CASLLRGSPGHSNQPQHF
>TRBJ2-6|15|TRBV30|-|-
TGTGCCTGGAGTGTAGGGCGGTCTGGGGCCAACGTCCTGACTTTC
CAWSVGRSGANVLTF
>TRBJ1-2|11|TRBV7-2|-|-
TGTGCCAGCAGCTCTGTAGGGGGCTACACCTTC
CASSSVGGYTF
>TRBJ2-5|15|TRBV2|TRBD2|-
TGTGCCAGCAGTGGCGTAGCGGGAGAAGGAGAGACCCAGTACTTC
CASSGVAGEGETQYF
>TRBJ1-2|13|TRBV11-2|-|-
TGTGCCAGCAGCTTAGATCTCCAGGGCCGCTACACCTTC
CASSLDLQGRYTF
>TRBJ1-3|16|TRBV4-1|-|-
TGCGCCAGCAGCCAAGATGGGGCAGGAGGTGGAAACACCATATATTTT
CASSQDGAGGGNTIYF
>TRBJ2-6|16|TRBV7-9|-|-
TGTGCCAGCAGGGGCCGGGGAAAGAATGGGGCCAACGTCCTGACTTTC
CASRGRGKNGANVLTF
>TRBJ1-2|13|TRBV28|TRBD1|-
TGTGCCAGCAGACAAGTCGGGACAGCCGTATACACCTTC
CASRQVGTAVYTF
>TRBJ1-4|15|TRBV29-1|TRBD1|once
TGCAGCGCCAAACTATCGACAGGGGGCCGTGAAAAACTGTTTTTT
CSAKLSTGGREKLFF
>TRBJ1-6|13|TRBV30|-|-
TGTGCCTGGGCCCAGAGCTATAATTCACCCCTCCACTTT
CAWAQSYNSPLHF
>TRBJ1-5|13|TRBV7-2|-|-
TGTGCCAGCAGCTTAGCCCCCAATCAGCCCCAGCATTTT
CASSLAPNQPQHF
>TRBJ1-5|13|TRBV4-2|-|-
TGTGCCAGCAGCCAAAGGAGAGGACAGCCCCAGCATTTT
CASSQRRGQPQHF
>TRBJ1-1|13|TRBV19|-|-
TGTGCCAGCCAGGACAGAACGAACACTGAAGCTTTCTTT
CASQDRTNTEAFF
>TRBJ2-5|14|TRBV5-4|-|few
TGTGCCAGCAGCCCCCGGGGCGATCGGGAGACCCAGTACTTC
CASSPRGDRETQYF
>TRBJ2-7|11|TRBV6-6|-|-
TGTGCCAGCAGCTCCGCCTACGAGCAGTACTTC
CASSSAYEQYF
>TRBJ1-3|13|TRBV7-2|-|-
TGTGCCAGCAGAGCTACAGGAGGAAACACCATATATTTT
CASRATGGNTIYF
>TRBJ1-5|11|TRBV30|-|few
TGTGCCTGGAGTGTAGGCCAGCCCCAGCATTTT
CAWSVGQPQHF
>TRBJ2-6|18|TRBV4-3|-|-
TGCGCCAGCAGCCAAGAAGGGCAGGGCCACTCTGGGGCCAACGTCCTGACTTTC
CASSQEGQGHSGANVLTF
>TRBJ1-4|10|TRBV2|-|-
TGTGCCACCGCGAATGAAAAACTGTTTTTT
CATANEKLFF
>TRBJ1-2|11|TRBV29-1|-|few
TGCAGCGTTGATGGGGTATATGGCTACACCTTC
CSVDGVYGYTF